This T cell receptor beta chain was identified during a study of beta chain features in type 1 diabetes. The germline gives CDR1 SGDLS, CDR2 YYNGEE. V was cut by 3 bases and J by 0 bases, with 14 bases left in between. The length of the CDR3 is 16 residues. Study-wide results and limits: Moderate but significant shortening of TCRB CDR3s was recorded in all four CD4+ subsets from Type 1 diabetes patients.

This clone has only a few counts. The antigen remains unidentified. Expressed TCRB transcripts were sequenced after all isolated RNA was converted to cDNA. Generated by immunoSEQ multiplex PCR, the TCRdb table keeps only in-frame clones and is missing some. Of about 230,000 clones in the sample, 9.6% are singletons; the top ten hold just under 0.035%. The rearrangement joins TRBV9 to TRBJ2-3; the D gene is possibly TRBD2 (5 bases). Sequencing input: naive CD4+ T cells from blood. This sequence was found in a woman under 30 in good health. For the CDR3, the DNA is TGTGCCAGCAGCGCCTCACTAGGTGATAGCACAGATACGCAGTATTTT. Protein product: CASSASLGDSTDTQYF.